These 9 T cell receptor beta chains were sequenced from one sample in a study of metastatic and nonmetastatic thyroid tumors. Not a single patient had been given any form of treatment at any point before undergoing thyroid surgery. TCRdb re-clonotyped the PCR reads via MiXCR. This sample yields about 32,000 clones, of which about 19% are seen a single time; about 7.8% belongs to the top ten. The specimen was blood. These receptors were taken from a female donor with papillary thyroid cancer or a benign thyroid nodule (not recorded which). Some clones in this sample may be carry-over from other donors' samples.

This sequence joins TRBV5-1 and TRBJ1-2; D gene ambiguous. The CDR3 consists of 14 residues. Germline lookup yields CDR1 SGHRS and CDR2 YFSETQ. V was trimmed by 0 bases and J by 7 bases, leaving 13 bases between them. The CDR3 loop is CASSLDVGGPGYTF. The CDR3 DNA is TGCGCCAGCAGCTTGGATGTAGGAGGGCCTGGCTACACCTTC.

This clone came up many times. One end of the junction fails to match germline, which may point to a read error. The sample holds other DNA sequences that translate to the same CDR3. The CDR3 is CASSTRGNYNSPLHF. The DNA for the CDR3 is TGTGCCAGCAGCACCCGGGGAAACTATAATTCGCCCCTCCACTTT. The chain is built from TRBV7-9 and TRBJ1-6; the D is unclear. Germline CDR1 and CDR2: SEHNR and FQNEAQ (reference sequence). The CDR3 is 15 amino acids. Filled out from reference TRBV7-9 and TRBJ1-6, the complete variable domain reads DTGVSQNPRHKITKRGQNVTFRCDPISEHNRLYWYRQTLGQGPEFLTYFQNEAQLEKSRLLSDRFSAERPKGSFSTLEIQRTEQGDSAMYLCASSTRGNYNSPLHFGNGTRLTVT.

The chain joins TRBV20-1 to TRBJ2-7, with D possibly being TRBD1 (6 bases). Germline V CDR1 and CDR2: DFQATT, SNEGSKA (reference sequence). V lost 6 bases, J lost 3 bases, and 12 bases lay in between. CDR3 length equals 12 residues. In DNA form, the CDR3 reads TGCAGTGCCTGGACAGACGGCTACGAGCAGTACTTC. Amino acid sequence: CSAWTDGYEQYF.

This rearrangement joins TRBV7-2 to TRBJ2-3; D unresolved. The CDR3 is 14 residues long. V shed 2 bases and J shed 1 base, with 7 bases lying between them. CDR1 and CDR2 from the germline V gene are SGHTA and FQGNSA. CDR3 DNA: TGTGCCAGCAGCTTAAAAACAGGCACAGATACGCAGTATTTT. Its translation is CASSLKTGTDTQYF.

Ten or more counts support this clone. The genes are TRBV19 and TRBJ2-3; D not certain. CDR3 length equals 14 residues. Germline loops: CDR1 LNHDA, CDR2 SQIVND (reference sequence). With 4 bases removed from V and 4 bases from J, the gap between germline ends came to 12 bases. The DNA of the CDR3 is TGTGCCAGTAGTAAGAGTCGGTCATCAGATACGCAGTATTTT. Its protein is CASSKSRSSDTQYF.

V is TRBV27 and J is TRBJ2-7; D is perhaps TRBD2 (6 bases). This CDR3 has 14 amino acids. Germline loops: CDR1 MNHEY, CDR2 SMNVEV (reference sequence). V was trimmed by 0 bases and J by 3 bases, leaving 9 bases between them. The CDR3 sequence: CASSLSKGGYEQYF. The CDR3, as DNA: TGTGCCAGCAGTTTATCGAAGGGAGGCTACGAGCAGTACTTC.

Many counts were recorded for this clone. The CDR3 reads CASSVGLAAWDEQFF. The CDR3 DNA reads TGTGCCAGTAGTGTGGGACTAGCGGCCTGGGATGAGCAGTTCTTC. The chain links TRBV19 to TRBJ2-1; 11 bases match TRBD2. Germline CDR1 reads LNHDA; CDR2 reads SQIVND (reference sequence). CDR3 length: 15 residues. After removal of 5 bases from V and 8 bases from J, the junction contained 8 bases not matched to a gene.

There are many counts of this clone. The chain couples TRBV19 to TRBJ2-2; 9 bases map to TRBD2. The V segment lost 3 bases and the J segment 2 bases; nucleotides outside the gene matches: 13. CDR1 LNHDA and CDR2 SQIVND come from the germline V gene (reference sequence). The CDR3 has 19 amino acids. This CDR3 reads CASSMRSGGLGRNTGELFF. The CDR3 coding sequence is TGTGCCAGTAGTATGAGGAGCGGGGGGCTGGGGCGCAACACCGGGGAGCTGTTTTTT.

Ten or more counts support this clone. This may stem from a read error, because a much larger clone lies one nucleotide away. The V gene is TRBV20-1, the J gene TRBJ1-5; TRBD1 might be the D (6 bases). Germline V lookup: CDR1 DFQATT, CDR2 SNEGSKA (reference sequence). The CDR3 is 14 residues long. CDR3 nucleotides: TGCGGTGCTAGCCCCGTGGGGGGCATTCAGCCCCAGCATTTT. Translating it yields CGASPVGGIQPQHF.